This TCR beta chain is from a study of CD8+ T cells in alopecia areata. For this clone: Gene names refer to mouse genes.

cDNA serving as the sequencing template came from extracted, reverse transcribed RNA. Measured with immunoSEQ multiplex PCR; TCRdb has only the in-frame clones, and not every one. The sample contains 200,000 to 300,000 clones, none of them singletons. Sorting of pooled cutaneous lymph node cells used CD4, CD8alpha, NKG2D, NKG2ACE and other markers. The clonotype was recovered from a C3H/HeJ mouse with alopecia areata. MHC haplotype of the mouse line: H2-k. Sequenced input: CD4+ T cells sorted from a lymph node.

The CDR3 bases that were read are TGTGCCACCCTCCAGACACCTAGTGCAGAA. This sequence encodes CATLQTPSAE. In full, the CDR3 reads CATLQTPSAETLYF. The rearrangement links TRBV13-3 to TRBJ2-3; D gene ambiguous. The sequenced fragment ends 4 residues before the CDR3 boundary, so the rest is inferred from the germline J gene. CDR3 size: 14 residues. CDR1 and CDR2 from the germline V gene are NNHDY and SYVADS. The ends were cut back, 9 bases at V and 0 bases at J, with 14 bases in the middle.